A single sample gave rise to the 25 T cell receptor beta chains below, sequenced in a study of blood T cell repertoires in COVID-19. Using immunoSEQ multiplex PCR, the repertoire was profiled, and TCRdb retains in-frame clones only, with some absent. The sample has approximately 130,000 clones, around 85% seen once; the top ten hold 15% to 20%. Sequencing was performed on peripheral blood. Receptors were obtained from a woman between 45 and 65 years old who had recovered from COVID-19.

The rearrangement uses TRBV7-3 and TRBJ1-1, with 7 nucleotides matching TRBD1. Germline V gene data show CDR1 as SGHTA and CDR2 as FQGTGA. With 2 bases clipped from V and 3 bases from J, the junction kept 6 bases outside the gene matches. The CDR3 totals 15 residues. The CDR3 nucleotides read TGTGCCAGCAGCTTATCGAGGCAGGGGGACACTGAAGCTTTCTTT. Its protein product is CASSLSRQGDTEAFF.

The V gene is TRBV5-1, the J gene TRBJ2-3, with D tentatively TRBD2 (5 bases). CDR1 is SGHRS, CDR2 YFSETQ, per germline. The ends were cut back, 4 bases at V and 2 bases at J, with 17 bases in the middle. The CDR3 runs to 16 residues. The CDR3 sequence: CASSPAVGPNTDTQYF. The CDR3 DNA is TGCGCCAGCAGCCCAGCGGTAGGGCCAAACACAGATACGCAGTATTTT.

The chain recombines TRBV2 with TRBJ1-5; tentative D call: TRBD1 (5 bases). CDR3 size: 15 residues. The V end was cut by 4 bases, the J end by 2 bases, with 12 bases between. Germline values: CDR1 SNHLY, CDR2 FYNNEI. The CDR3 reads CASSGARVGNQPQHF. The DNA for the CDR3 is TGTGCCAGCAGTGGTGCCAGGGTCGGCAATCAGCCCCAGCATTTT.

Points on this clone: At one of its ends the junction is not consistent with the germline gene, which may arise from a read error. The V and J genes are TRBV3-1 (or the pseudogene TRBV3-2) and TRBJ2-7, with 7 bases that match TRBD1. This CDR3 is built from 11 residues. In germline, CDR1 is LGHDT, CDR2 YNNKEL (reference sequence). CDR3 residues: CASSLHRGRHF. The CDR3 region has the DNA TGTGCCAGCAGCCTTCACAGGGGTCGGCACTTC.

V usage is TRBV6-6 and J usage is TRBJ1-1; D unresolved. Looked up from germline, CDR1 is MNHNY and CDR2 is SVGAGI (reference sequence). The V end lost 0 bases, the J end lost 11 bases, and 7 bases lay between the germline ends. This CDR3 contains 11 residues. The CDR3 DNA reads as TGTGCCAGCAGTTACTCGCGGGAGGCTTTCTTT. Encoded protein: CASSYSREAFF.

V gene TRBV11-2 combines with J gene TRBJ1-2; the D is unclear. Germline values: CDR1 SGHAT, CDR2 FQNNGV. Trimming cost V 1 base and J 7 bases, with 7 bases left between them. The CDR3 has 12 residues. The DNA for the CDR3 is TGTGCCAGCAGCTTAGGTGGTAGTGGCTACACCTTC. Translated: CASSLGGSGYTF.

This chain uses TRBV5-1 with TRBJ1-1; a weak D match, TRBD1 (5 bases). The CDR3 is 16 residues long. Deletions cut 6 bases from V and 4 bases from J, with 22 bases between. CDR1 is SGHRS and CDR2 is YFSETQ in the germline V gene. The DNA of the CDR3 is TGCGCCAGCACCAATGATATTAGTTCAGGGCCCACTGAAGCTTTCTTT. This translates into CASTNDISSGPTEAFF.

The chain joins TRBV2 to TRBJ2-7, with TRBD1 as a possible D gene (7 bases). Trimming removed 1 base from V and 3 bases from J, with 13 bases in between. In germline, CDR1 is SNHLY, CDR2 FYNNEI. The CDR3 sequence is 15 residues long. CDR3 bases: TGTGCCAGCAGTGAAGTCCAGGGGGGAGACTACGAGCAGTACTTC. The encoded protein is CASSEVQGGDYEQYF. Full variable domain (outside the CDR3, taken from reference TRBV2 and TRBJ2-7): EPEVTQTPSHQVTQMGQEVILRCVPISNHLYFYWYRQILGQKVEFLVSFYNNEISEKSEIFDDQFSVERPDGSNFTLKIRSTKLEDSAMYFCASSEVQGGDYEQYFGPGTRLTVT.

This chain uses TRBV11-3 with TRBJ2-5; D gene ambiguous. Germline V gene sequence: CDR1 SGHNT, CDR2 YENEEA. Trimming shortened V by 3 bases and J by 5 bases, and 10 bases separated the two germline ends. This CDR3 has 13 residues. The CDR3 reads CASSFGFLETQYF. The CDR3 DNA is TGTGCCAGCAGCTTTGGCTTTTTGGAGACCCAGTACTTC.

V and J are TRBV15 and TRBJ2-7; TRBD1 matches 11 bases. Unmatched junction bases numbered 8, after V lost 5 bases and J lost 5 bases. CDR3 length: 15 amino acids. CDR1 is LNHNV, CDR2 YYDKDF, per germline (reference sequence). This CDR3 reads CATSQRDRGSDEQYF. In DNA form, the CDR3 reads TGTGCCACCAGCCAAAGGGACAGGGGGTCGGACGAGCAGTACTTC.

This clone was observed a handful of times. V gene TRBV5-1 combines with J gene TRBJ2-3; D is unresolved. This CDR3 region has 15 residues. Per the germline V gene, CDR1 is SGHRS and CDR2 is YFSETQ. V lost 0 bases to trimming and J lost 2 bases, with 10 bases between them. DNA of the CDR3: TGCGCCAGCAGCTTGGGCGGATCGCCCACAGATACGCAGTATTTT. Translating it yields CASSLGGSPTDTQYF.

The chain carries TRBV9 and TRBJ2-3, with TRBD1 matching over 7 bases. CDR1 and CDR2 from the germline V gene are SGDLS and YYNGEE. CDR3 length: 15 amino acids. V lost 2 bases and J lost 7; bases outside the gene matches: 10. CDR3 residues: CASSVGTAVVNTQYF. CDR3 nucleotides: TGTGCCAGCAGCGTGGGGACAGCGGTCGTGAATACGCAGTATTTT. The complete variable domain, with remaining parts taken from reference TRBV9 and TRBJ2-3, reads DSGVTQTPKHLITATGQRVTLRCSPRSGDLSVYWYQQSLDQGLQFLIQYYNGEERAKGNILERFSAQQFPDLHSELNLSSLELGDSALYFCASSVGTAVVNTQYFGPGTRLTVL.

The chain carries TRBV11-2 and TRBJ1-3; 7 bases are shared with TRBD1. The CDR3 spans 17 residues. Germline lookup yields CDR1 SGHAT and CDR2 FQNNGV. With 2 bases clipped from V and 7 bases from J, the junction kept 14 bases outside the gene matches. CDR3 residues: CASSLSPTGTGLNTIYF. The CDR3 DNA reads as TGTGCCAGCAGCTTATCCCCGACAGGGACGGGTTTGAACACCATATATTTT. Full variable domain (missing parts from reference TRBV11-2 and TRBJ1-3): EAGVAQSPRYKIIEKRQSVAFWCNPISGHATLYWYQQILGQGPKLLIQFQNNGVVDDSQLPKDRFSAERLKGVDSTLKIQPAKLEDSAVYLCASSLSPTGTGLNTIYFGEGSWLTVV.

The rearrangement uses TRBV2 and TRBJ1-1; no clear D gene. CDR1 is SNHLY and CDR2 is FYNNEI in the germline V gene. With 3 bases removed from V and 8 bases from J, the gap between germline ends came to 10 bases. The CDR3 has 12 amino acids. The DNA for the CDR3 is TGTGCCAGCAGTGATCCAGGAACCGAAGCTTTCTTT. Its protein is CASSDPGTEAFF.

This chain links TRBV5-6 with TRBJ1-2, with a weak D call TRBD1 (5 bases). V shed 4 bases and J shed 5 bases, with 15 bases lying between them. The CDR3 is 14 amino acids. The germline V gene has CDR1 SGHDT and CDR2 YYEEEE. CDR3 coding DNA: TGTGCCAGCAGCGGATCGGGCAGGGAATATGGCTACACCTTC. It encodes CASSGSGREYGYTF.

The chain combines TRBV28 with TRBJ1-5; D not certain. V gave up 0 bases and J gave up 3 bases, with 9 bases separating them. CDR3 length: 15 amino acids. Germline values: CDR1 MDHEN, CDR2 SYDVKM. This CDR3 reads CASSLWLGPNQPQHF. The DNA of the CDR3 is TGTGCCAGCAGTTTATGGCTGGGCCCCAATCAGCCCCAGCATTTT.

The chain links TRBV7-2 to TRBJ2-6; D is uncertain. V was clipped by 0 bases and J by 0 bases, with 9 bases between them. Germline V gene lookup returns CDR1 SGHTA and CDR2 FQGNSA. The CDR3 totals 17 residues. The CDR3 sequence: CASSLAPSSSGANVLTF. The CDR3 DNA reads as TGTGCCAGCAGCTTAGCGCCGTCGAGCTCTGGGGCCAACGTCCTGACTTTC. Based on the CDR3 plus reference TRBV7-2 and TRBJ2-6, the full variable domain is GAGVSQSPSNKVTEKGKDVELRCDPISGHTALYWYRQSLGQGLEFLIYFQGNSAPDKSGLPSDRFSAERTGGSVSTLTIQRTQQEDSAVYLCASSLAPSSSGANVLTFGAGSRLTVL.

The chain is built from TRBV7-3 and TRBJ2-5, with TRBD2 matching 11 bases. V trimming: 1 base; J trimming: 4 bases; junction bases outside the gene matches: 2. The CDR3 has 15 residues. CDR1 and CDR2 from the germline V gene are SGHTA and FQGTGA. The CDR3 DNA is TGTGCCAGCAGCTTAAATAGCGGGAGGGGAGAGACCCAGTACTTC. As protein: CASSLNSGRGETQYF.

V is TRBV5-1 and J is TRBJ1-2; 7 bases are a match to TRBD1. Germline V gives CDR1 SGHRS, CDR2 YFSETQ. V lost 0 bases to trimming and J lost 1 base; unmatched junction nucleotides: 9. There are 17 residues in the CDR3. This chain's CDR3 is CASSLALIGTDNYGYTF. DNA for the CDR3: TGCGCCAGCAGCTTGGCCCTTATTGGGACAGATAACTATGGCTACACCTTC.

The chain uses TRBV6-1 and TRBJ1-6, with a tentative D call TRBD1 (5 bases). CDR1 is MNHNS and CDR2 is SASEGT in the germline V gene. This CDR3 comprises 16 residues. Trimming removed 1 base at V and 7 bases at J, with 14 bases between. CDR3 loop: CASSEDFWGRNSPLHF. The CDR3 DNA follows: TGTGCCAGCAGTGAAGATTTCTGGGGGAGGAATTCACCCCTCCACTTT.

Here the CDR3 DNA reads TGTGCCAGCAGCAAATTCAACAGCCGCTCTGGGGCCAACGTCCTGACTTTC. This sequence encodes CASSKFNSRSGANVLTF. The chain combines TRBV21-1 with TRBJ2-6; TRBD1 is the table's D call, not checked against the DNA. TRBV21-1 is flagged as a pseudogene. This CDR3 contains 17 residues.

Here the CDR3 DNA reads TGTGCCAGCAGTGAATTAAGCGAAGGGACAGGGGGAGGGTACGAGCAGTACTTC. Protein sequence: CASSELSEGTGGGYEQYF. The chain joins TRBV25-1 to TRBJ2-7; 11 bases match TRBD1. V gave up 1 base and J gave up 4 bases; unmatched junction bases: 12. CDR1 is MGHDK, CDR2 SYGVNS, per germline. The CDR3 totals 18 residues.

The chain links TRBV27 to TRBJ2-7, with D perhaps TRBD2 (6 bases). V shed 3 bases and J shed 2 bases, with 14 bases lying between them. Per germline, CDR1 MNHEY and CDR2 SMNVEV (reference sequence). This CDR3 is 15 amino acids long. CDR3 coding DNA: TGTGCCAGCAGTTTCTCGGGACTGACGACCTACGAGCAGTACTTC. Amino acids: CASSFSGLTTYEQYF.

The CDR3 coding sequence is TGTGCCAGCAGCTTGGGGACAGGGGGCTACGAGCAGTACTTC. This codes for CASSLGTGGYEQYF. The chain is built from TRBV11-2 and TRBJ2-7, with 11 bases lining up with TRBD1. This CDR3 region has 14 residues. V shed 3 bases and J 3 bases; nucleotides not matched to a gene: 1. Germline V gene lookup returns CDR1 SGHAT and CDR2 FQNNGV.

The V and J genes are TRBV5-1 and TRBJ1-1, with D tentatively TRBD1 (5 bases). The CDR3 length is 19 residues. Germline lookup yields CDR1 SGHRS and CDR2 YFSETQ. The germline V and J ends were trimmed by 1 base and 5 bases, with 27 bases remaining between them. The CDR3 protein is CASSLYATSVGVKETEAFF. CDR3 bases: TGCGCCAGCAGCTTGTACGCGACGTCTGTAGGGGTAAAGGAAACTGAAGCTTTCTTT.